Listed here are 15 T cell receptor beta chains from one sample, sequenced in a study of blood T cell repertoires in COVID-19. Only in-frame clones appear in the TCRdb table, and some are missing; sequencing was by immunoSEQ multiplex PCR. The table lists 25,000 to 30,000 clones, roughly 90% of them singletons, with about 6% in the top ten. What was sequenced was peripheral blood. These receptors came from a human donor in a cohort sampled during active COVID-19.

The chain links TRBV5-6 to TRBJ2-1, with D maybe TRBD1 (5 bases). V was trimmed by 0 bases and J by 2 bases, leaving 12 bases between them. CDR3 length equals 16 residues. Per germline, CDR1 SGHDT and CDR2 YYEEEE. The CDR3 DNA sequence: TGTGCCAGCAGCTTGGGGCTTACAGGAACCTACAATGAGCAGTTCTTC. As protein: CASSLGLTGTYNEQFF.

The V gene is TRBV30, the J gene TRBJ2-3; 8 bases fit TRBD1. Germline assignment: CDR1 GTSNPN and CDR2 SVGIG (reference sequence). The CDR3 contains 14 residues. The V gene end was trimmed by 6 bases and the J gene end by 0 bases; junction bases not matched to a gene: 5. The CDR3, as DNA: TGTGCCTGTGGGACAGGACTTAGCACAGATACGCAGTATTTT. Translated, it gives CACGTGLSTDTQYF.

This chain connects TRBV6-5 to TRBJ1-1; D unclear. Per the germline V gene, CDR1 is MNHEY and CDR2 is SVGAGI. The CDR3 is 15 amino acids. V lost 6 bases and J 3 bases, leaving 17 bases between the germline ends. The chain's CDR3 is CASSDLRERDTEAFF. The CDR3 DNA follows: TGTGCCAGCAGCGACCTCAGAGAGAGGGACACTGAAGCTTTCTTT.

This rearrangement joins TRBV9 to TRBJ1-2, with D hard to call. Trimming removed 2 bases at V and 0 bases at J, with 5 bases between. Germline CDR1 is SGDLS and CDR2 is YYNGEE. The CDR3 is made up of 13 amino acids. The CDR3 DNA follows: TGTGCCAGCAGCGTTGACACTAACTATGGCTACACCTTC. This gives the protein CASSVDTNYGYTF.

The chain combines TRBV9 with TRBJ2-1; D uncertain. Germline V gives CDR1 SGDLS, CDR2 YYNGEE. CDR3 size: 13 residues. The ends were cut back, 4 bases at V and 8 bases at J, with 13 bases in the middle. CDR3 sequence: CASSPRGSYEQFF. Here the CDR3 DNA reads TGTGCCAGCAGCCCCCGAGGTTCTTATGAGCAGTTCTTC.

The V call is TRBV6-1, the J call TRBJ1-1, with a tentative D call TRBD1 (5 bases). The CDR3 consists of 17 residues. Trimming removed 0 bases from V and 3 bases from J, with 17 bases in between. In germline, CDR1 is MNHNS, CDR2 SASEGT. CDR3: CASSEARGLPPHTEAFF. CDR3 in DNA: TGTGCCAGCAGTGAAGCGAGGGGACTACCACCTCACACTGAAGCTTTCTTT.

The chain recombines TRBV5-1 with TRBJ2-7; 7 positions agree with TRBD1. The CDR3 sequence is 15 residues long. Germline V gene sequence: CDR1 SGHRS, CDR2 YFSETQ. J lost 2 bases, V lost 3 bases, and 8 bases had no gene match. The CDR3 DNA follows: TGCGCCAGCAGCTCCCCAGAACAGGGGACCTACGAGCAGTACTTC. This gives the protein CASSSPEQGTYEQYF. The full variable domain, in which reference TRBV5-1 and TRBJ2-7 provide the parts outside the CDR3, is KAGVTQTPRYLIKTRGQQVTLSCSPISGHRSVSWYQQTPGQGLQFLFEYFSETQRNKGNFPGRFSGRQFSNSRSEMNVSTLELGDSALYLCASSSPEQGTYEQYFGPGTRLTVT.

The chain joins TRBV3-1 (or the pseudogene TRBV3-2) to TRBJ1-6; D gene uncertain. Germline CDR1 reads LGHDT; CDR2 reads YNNKEL (reference sequence). There are 16 residues in the CDR3. V was clipped by 3 bases and J by 8 bases, with 17 bases between them. In nucleotides, the CDR3 is TGTGCCAGCAGCCATCCTGGGGAGGCAGGCCATTCACCCCTCCACTTT. Protein sequence: CASSHPGEAGHSPLHF.

The chain employs TRBV6-1 and TRBJ1-6; TRBD1 might be the D (6 bases). Per the germline V gene, CDR1 is MNHNS and CDR2 is SASEGT. Trimming cost V 0 bases and J 7 bases, with 19 bases left between them. The CDR3 totals 18 residues. DNA for the CDR3: TGTGCCAGCAGTGAAGCTTTCGTCGGGGGGCTAAGGAATTCACCCCTCCACTTT. Protein sequence: CASSEAFVGGLRNSPLHF.

This sequence joins TRBV28 and TRBJ1-3, with a tentative D call TRBD1 (6 bases). With 1 base removed from V and 2 bases from J, the gap between germline ends came to 9 bases. The CDR3 is 15 residues long. CDR1 MDHEN and CDR2 SYDVKM come from the germline V gene. The CDR3 sequence is CASSLSDRTGNTIYF. CDR3 bases: TGTGCCAGCAGTTTATCGGACAGAACTGGAAACACCATATATTTT.

The chain joins TRBV7-2 to TRBJ2-2; tentative D call: TRBD2 (6 bases). V was trimmed by 4 bases and J by 1 base, leaving 10 bases between them. Looked up from germline, CDR1 is SGHTA and CDR2 is FQGNSA. The CDR3 is 15 residues long. The CDR3 loop is CASSWGDQNTGELFF. For the CDR3, the DNA is TGTGCCAGCAGCTGGGGGGATCAGAACACCGGGGAGCTGTTTTTT. Full variable domain (rest looked up from reference TRBV7-2 and TRBJ2-2): GAGVSQSPSNKVTEKGKDVELRCDPISGHTALYWYRQSLGQGLEFLIYFQGNSAPDKSGLPSDRFSAERTGGSVSTLTIQRTQQEDSAVYLCASSWGDQNTGELFFGEGSRLTVL.

The V and J genes are TRBV9 and TRBJ1-6; no definite D call. Trimming took off 3 bases at V and 1 base at J, with 14 bases between the two ends. The germline gives CDR1 SGDLS, CDR2 YYNGEE. The CDR3 totals 17 residues. CDR3 sequence reads: CASSAGRRGSYNSPLHF. CDR3 DNA sequence: TGTGCCAGCAGCGCTGGGCGGCGCGGGTCCTATAATTCACCCCTCCACTTT.

The chain employs TRBV5-5 and TRBJ2-7, with TRBD2 as a possible D gene (5 bases). The CDR3 is made up of 14 amino acids. Germline lookup yields CDR1 SGHKS and CDR2 YYEKEE (reference sequence). V gave up 1 base and J gave up 3 bases, with 11 bases separating them. CDR3 amino acids: CASSLRGSLYEQYF. In DNA, the CDR3 is TGTGCCAGCAGCTTGAGAGGGTCTCTCTACGAGCAGTACTTC.

The CDR3 reads CASSLGGQGIAKNIQYF. CDR3 coding DNA: TGTGCCAGCAGCTTGGGCGGCCAGGGGATAGCCAAAAACATTCAGTACTTC. The gene calls are TRBV5-6 and TRBJ2-4, with D perhaps TRBD1 (6 bases). Germline CDR1 reads SGHDT; CDR2 reads YYEEEE. CDR3 length: 17 amino acids. The germline V and J ends were trimmed by 0 bases and 0 bases, with 13 bases remaining between them. Complete variable domain (other parts from reference TRBV5-6 and TRBJ2-4): DAGVTQSPTHLIKTRGQQVTLRCSPKSGHDTVSWYQQALGQGPQFIFQYYEEEERQRGNFPDRFSGHQFPNYSSELNVNALLLGDSALYLCASSLGGQGIAKNIQYFGAGTRLSVL.

This chain joins TRBV11-2 and TRBJ1-4; 11 bases line up with TRBD1. Germline CDR1 and CDR2: SGHAT and FQNNGV. Germline trimming cut 2 bases from V and 7 bases from J; bases unmatched to any gene: 6. This CDR3 contains 16 residues. This CDR3 is CASSLRTGTGGEKLFF. CDR3 bases: TGTGCCAGCAGCTTAAGGACCGGGACAGGGGGTGAAAAACTGTTTTTT.